Listed below are T cell receptor beta chains from one sample, sequenced in a study of cytomegalovirus exposure and HLA in healthy donors. TCRdb's table, derived via immunoSEQ multiplex PCR, lists solely in-frame clones and lacks some. The sample lists roughly 130,000 clones, around 90% seen once, with 0.51% in the top ten. The source material was PBMCs. These receptors all stem from a woman in her thirties or forties in good health and CMV-seronegative. Both conserved end residues are part of each CDR3. The D gene is left open where the match is weak. Clone size is stated in some rows and not others, as once, few, many or a class when expanded.

. TRBJ2-1 . TRBV5-1 TGCGCCAGCAGCTTACCAACTCCCTACAATGAGCAGTTCTTC CASSLPTPYNEQFF
. TRBJ2-3 . TRBV15 TGTGCCACCAGCAGAGATGGGCGGGATGTCCCAGATACGCAGTATTTT CATSRDGRDVPDTQYF
. TRBJ2-6 . TRBV30 TGTGCCTGGAGTGAGTGGGGCTTGGCTGGGGCCAACGTCCTGACTTTC CAWSEWGLAGANVLTF
. TRBJ2-3 . TRBV18 TGTGCCAGCTCACCAGAACTTAGCGGAGGCACAGATACGCAGTATTTT CASSPELSGGTDTQYF
few TRBJ2-3 TRBD2 TRBV5-5 TGTGCCAGCAGCCTGGGAGGGAGGGGAGATACGCAGTATTTT CASSLGGRGDTQYF
. TRBJ1-1 TRBD1 TRBV2 TGTGCCAGCAGTGACAGGGACAGGATGAACACTGAAGCTTTCTTT CASSDRDRMNTEAFF
. TRBJ2-7 . TRBV9 TGTGCCAGCAGCGTTGGTACGAAGCCTTCCTACGAGCAGTACTTC CASSVGTKPSYEQYF
. TRBJ2-2 TRBD2 TRBV5-4 TGTGCCAGCAGCTTGGGGACTAGCTCATCGTCCACCGGGGAGCTGTTTTTT CASSLGTSSSSTGELFF
. TRBJ2-7 . TRBV6-5 TGTGCCAGCAGTGCGACAGTCTCCGACGAGCAGTACTTC CASSATVSDEQYF
. TRBJ2-5 TRBD2 TRBV29-1 TGCAGCGTTGAAGAATACGGGGAGGGGACCCAGTACTTC CSVEEYGEGTQYF
. TRBJ2-1 TRBD1 TRBV7-2 TGTGCCAGCAGCTCCCCTCGGCCGGGCGGGACAGGGGTTTACAATGAGCAGTTCTTC CASSSPRPGGTGVYNEQFF
. TRBJ1-1 TRBD1 TRBV12-5 TGTGCTAGTGGGCCACAGGGGGCCGACACTGAAGCTTTCTTT CASGPQGADTEAFF
. TRBJ1-2 . TRBV7-8 TGTGCCAGCAGCCCTCGGACAGCCGCCCAATACTCCAACTATGGCTACACCTTC CASSPRTAAQYSNYGYTF
. TRBJ2-3 TRBD2 TRBV11-3 TGTGCCAGCAGTACACCGACCGAGCGGGAGCCTGACACCCAATATTTT CASSTPTEREPDTQYF
. TRBJ2-1 TRBD1 TRBV7-2 TGTGCCAGCAGCTTACCGGGACAGGGCACTGATATACACAATGAGCAGTTCTTC CASSLPGQGTDIHNEQFF
. TRBJ2-1 . TRBV30 TGTGCCTCGACCGGAGGTGGGGATGAGCAGTTCTTC CASTGGGDEQFF
few TRBJ2-2 . TRBV6-6 TGTGCCAGCATGAGGGACACCGGGGAGCTGTTTTTT CASMRDTGELFF
. TRBJ2-7 . TRBV6-5 TGTGCCAGCAGCCAGGGGAGGGGCGAGCAGTACTTC CASSQGRGEQYF
. TRBJ2-3 . TRBV5-1 TGCGCCAGCAGCTTGTGGAGCGGGCGCACAGATACGCAGTATTTT CASSLWSGRTDTQYF
. TRBJ2-1 . TRBV19 TGTGCCAGTAGTCCCCACGGCGGGGTCAATGAGCAGTTCTTC CASSPHGGVNEQFF
. TRBJ2-6 TRBD1 TRBV30 TGTGCCTGTTCAGGGGGCACCGCCCTCTCTGGGGCCAACGTCCTGACTTTC CACSGGTALSGANVLTF
once TRBJ1-1 TRBD1 TRBV5-1 TGCGCCAGCAGCTCTCGGACAGGGGGTGGCACTGAAGCTTTCTTT CASSSRTGGGTEAFF
. TRBJ2-1 . TRBV30 TGTGCCTGGAGTGTAATCGGCAATGAGCAGTTCTTC CAWSVIGNEQFF
. TRBJ1-1 . TRBV10-1 TGCGCCAGCAGTGAGTATGTGGCAGGAGGTCTGAACACTGAAGCTTTCTTT CASSEYVAGGLNTEAFF
. TRBJ2-1 TRBD1 TRBV4-2 TGTGCCAGCAGCCAGGGGGACAGGGGAGACAATGAGCAGTTCTTC CASSQGDRGDNEQFF
. TRBJ2-5 . TRBV7-2 TGTGCCAGCAGCTCAGCCCCGAGCCAAGAGACCCAGTACTTC CASSSAPSQETQYF
. TRBJ2-7 TRBD2 TRBV10-1 TGCGCCAGCAGTGAGGGGACTAGCTACGAGCAGTACTTC CASSEGTSYEQYF
. TRBJ1-1 TRBD1 TRBV7-8 TGTGCCAGCAGCTCGACAGGGACTGCTGAAGCTTTCTTT CASSSTGTAEAFF
. TRBJ1-2 . TRBV7-9 TGTTCCAGCACCTATTCGGAGGGGAGTAGTGGCTACACCTTC CSSTYSEGSSGYTF
. TRBJ1-4 TRBD1 TRBV6-6 TGTGCCAGCAGTCAGAGACAGGGACCAACTAATGAAAAACTGTTTTTT CASSQRQGPTNEKLFF
. TRBJ2-1 TRBD2 TRBV5-1 TGCGCCAGCAGCGCGCAACTAGCGGGAGGGCCCAGTGAGCAGTTCTTC CASSAQLAGGPSEQFF
. TRBJ2-7 TRBD2 TRBV5-1 TGCGCCAGCAGCTTCAACGCGGCGGGGCTAGCGGTAACCTCCTACGAGCAGTACTTC CASSFNAAGLAVTSYEQYF
. TRBJ2-3 . TRBV5-1 TGCGCCAGCAGCCCAAGGACAGACACAGATACGCAGTATTTT CASSPRTDTDTQYF
. TRBJ1-6 TRBD1 TRBV5-6 TGTGCCAGCAGCTCGGACAGGGAGAATTCACCCCTCCACTTT CASSSDRENSPLHF
. TRBJ2-5 . TRBV19 TGTGCCAGTAGTATAGGGGGAGTCGGGACCCAGTACTTC CASSIGGVGTQYF
. TRBJ2-3 . TRBV10-3 TGTGCCATCAGTGAGCTGGCGGCTAATTTGGGAGATACGCAGTATTTT CAISELAANLGDTQYF
. TRBJ2-1 TRBD2 TRBV7-2 TGTGCCAGCAGCTTTCCGGTAACTAGCGGGAGGTCGAATGAGCAGTTCTTC CASSFPVTSGRSNEQFF
. TRBJ2-3 . TRBV6-5 TGTGCCAGCAGTTACTCTGGAGGGTTGGCAGATACGCAGTATTTT CASSYSGGLADTQYF
. TRBJ2-3 TRBD2 TRBV19 TGTGCCAGTAGTGAGGGGACTAGCGGGATCTCAGATACGCAGTATTTT CASSEGTSGISDTQYF
. TRBJ2-7 TRBD2 TRBV5-4 TGTGCCAGCAGCTTGCGACTCTCTAGCGGGAGGGCCGAGGCCTACGAGCAGTACTTC CASSLRLSSGRAEAYEQYF
. TRBJ2-1 . TRBV11-2 TGTGCCAGCAGCGATGCGATAGCGGTATACAATGAGCAGTTCTTC CASSDAIAVYNEQFF
. TRBJ2-7 . TRBV7-2 TGTGCCAGCAGCCTATATAACGGGTACCTCTACGAGCAGTACTTC CASSLYNGYLYEQYF
. TRBJ2-1 TRBD2 TRBV6-8 TGTGCCAGCAGTAGCGGGAGGGCATCGGATGAGCAGTTCTTC CASSSGRASDEQFF
. TRBJ2-4 TRBD2 TRBV11-2 TGTGCCAGCAGCTTAGGTCGTCCCCGGGAGGACATTCAGTACTTC CASSLGRPREDIQYF